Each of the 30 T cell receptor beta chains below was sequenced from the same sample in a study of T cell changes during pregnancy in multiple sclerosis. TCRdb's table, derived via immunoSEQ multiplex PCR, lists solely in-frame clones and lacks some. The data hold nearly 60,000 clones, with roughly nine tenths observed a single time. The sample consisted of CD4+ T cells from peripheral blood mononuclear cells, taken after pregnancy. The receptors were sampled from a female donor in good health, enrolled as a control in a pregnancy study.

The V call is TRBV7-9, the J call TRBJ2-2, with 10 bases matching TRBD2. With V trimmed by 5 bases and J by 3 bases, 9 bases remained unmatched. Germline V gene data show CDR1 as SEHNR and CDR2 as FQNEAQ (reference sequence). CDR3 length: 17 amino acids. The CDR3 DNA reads TGTGCCAGCAGCCTCCAGCGGGGGGGTTTGGACACCGGGGAGCTGTTTTTT. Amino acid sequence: CASSLQRGGLDTGELFF.

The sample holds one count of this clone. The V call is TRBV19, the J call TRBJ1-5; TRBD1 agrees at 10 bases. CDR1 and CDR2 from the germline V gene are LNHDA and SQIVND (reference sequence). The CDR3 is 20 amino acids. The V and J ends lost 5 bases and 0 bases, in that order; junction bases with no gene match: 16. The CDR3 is CASSFGRGTGVLRSNQPQHF. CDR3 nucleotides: TGTGCCAGTAGTTTTGGGCGAGGGACAGGGGTTCTGCGTAGCAATCAGCCCCAGCATTTT.

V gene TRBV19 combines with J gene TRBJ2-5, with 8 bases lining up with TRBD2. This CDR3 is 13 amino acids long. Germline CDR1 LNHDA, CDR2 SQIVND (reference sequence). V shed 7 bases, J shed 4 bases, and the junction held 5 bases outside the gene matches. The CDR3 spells CASKDGGVETQYF. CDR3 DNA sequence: TGTGCCAGTAAAGACGGGGGGGTAGAGACCCAGTACTTC.

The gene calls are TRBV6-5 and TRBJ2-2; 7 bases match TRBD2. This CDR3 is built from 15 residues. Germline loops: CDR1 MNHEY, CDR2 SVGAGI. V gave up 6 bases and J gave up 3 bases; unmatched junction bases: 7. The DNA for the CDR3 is TGTGCCAGCAGCCTTCAGGGAGGGTACACCGGGGAGCTGTTTTTT. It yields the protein CASSLQGGYTGELFF.

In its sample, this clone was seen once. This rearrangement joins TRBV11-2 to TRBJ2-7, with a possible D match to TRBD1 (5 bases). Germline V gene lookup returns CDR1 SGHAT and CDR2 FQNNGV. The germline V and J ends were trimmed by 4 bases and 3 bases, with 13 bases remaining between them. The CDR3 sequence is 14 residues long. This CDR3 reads CASSYHGQGYEQYF. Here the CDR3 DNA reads TGTGCCAGCAGCTATCACGGCCAGGGCTACGAGCAGTACTTC.

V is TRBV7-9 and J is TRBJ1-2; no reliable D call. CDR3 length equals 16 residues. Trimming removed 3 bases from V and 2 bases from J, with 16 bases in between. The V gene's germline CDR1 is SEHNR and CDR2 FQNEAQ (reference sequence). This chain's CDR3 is CASSFDGSRVNYGYTF. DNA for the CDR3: TGTGCCAGCAGCTTTGATGGGAGTCGAGTAAACTATGGCTACACCTTC.

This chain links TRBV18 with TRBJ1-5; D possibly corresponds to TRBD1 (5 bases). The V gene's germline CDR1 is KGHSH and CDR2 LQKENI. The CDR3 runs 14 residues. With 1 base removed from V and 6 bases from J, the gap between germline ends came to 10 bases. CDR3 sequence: CASSPRGGGQPQHF. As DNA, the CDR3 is TGTGCCAGCTCACCACGGGGCGGTGGTCAGCCCCAGCATTTT.

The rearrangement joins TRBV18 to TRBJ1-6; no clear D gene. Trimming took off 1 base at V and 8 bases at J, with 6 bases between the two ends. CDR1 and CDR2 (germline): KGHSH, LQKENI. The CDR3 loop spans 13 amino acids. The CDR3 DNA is TGTGCCAGCTCACCACAGGAGGATTCACCCCTCCACTTT. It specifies CASSPQEDSPLHF.

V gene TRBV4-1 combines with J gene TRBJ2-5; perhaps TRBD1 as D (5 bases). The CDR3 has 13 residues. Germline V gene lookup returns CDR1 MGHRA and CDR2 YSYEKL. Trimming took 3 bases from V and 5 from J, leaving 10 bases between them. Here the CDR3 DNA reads TGCGCCAGCAGCCACAGGGTTACGGAGACCCAGTACTTC. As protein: CASSHRVTETQYF.

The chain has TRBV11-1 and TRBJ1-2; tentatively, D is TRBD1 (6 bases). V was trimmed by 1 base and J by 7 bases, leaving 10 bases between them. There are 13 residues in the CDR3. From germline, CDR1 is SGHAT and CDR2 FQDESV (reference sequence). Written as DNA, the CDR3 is TGTGCCAGCAGCTTAGACCCAGGGGTTGGCTACACCTTC. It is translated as CASSLDPGVGYTF.

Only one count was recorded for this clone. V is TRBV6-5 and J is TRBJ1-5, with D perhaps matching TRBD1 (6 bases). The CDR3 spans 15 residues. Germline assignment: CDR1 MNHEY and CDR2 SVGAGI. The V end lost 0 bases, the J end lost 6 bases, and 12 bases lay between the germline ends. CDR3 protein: CASSYSRRGGQPQHF. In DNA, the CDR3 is TGTGCCAGCAGTTACTCGAGAAGGGGGGGTCAGCCCCAGCATTTT.

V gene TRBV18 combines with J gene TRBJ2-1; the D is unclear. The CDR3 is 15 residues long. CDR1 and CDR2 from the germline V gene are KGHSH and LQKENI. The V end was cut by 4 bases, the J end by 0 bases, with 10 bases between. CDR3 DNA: TGTGCCAGCTCACAATCTGCGAGCTCCTACAATGAGCAGTTCTTC. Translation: CASSQSASSYNEQFF.

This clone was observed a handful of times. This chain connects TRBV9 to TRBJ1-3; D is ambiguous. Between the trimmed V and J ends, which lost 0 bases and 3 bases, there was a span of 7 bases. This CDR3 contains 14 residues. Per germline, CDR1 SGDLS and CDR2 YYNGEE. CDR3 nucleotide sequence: TGTGCCAGCAGCGTAGATACTCTTGGAAACACCATATATTTT. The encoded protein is CASSVDTLGNTIYF.

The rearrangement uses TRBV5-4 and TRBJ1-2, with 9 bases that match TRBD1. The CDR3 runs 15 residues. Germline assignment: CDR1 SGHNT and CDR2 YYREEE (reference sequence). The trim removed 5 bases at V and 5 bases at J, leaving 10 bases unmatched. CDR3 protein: CASRRTGTGTYGYTF. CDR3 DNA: TGTGCCAGCAGGCGTACCGGGACAGGGACTTATGGCTACACCTTC.

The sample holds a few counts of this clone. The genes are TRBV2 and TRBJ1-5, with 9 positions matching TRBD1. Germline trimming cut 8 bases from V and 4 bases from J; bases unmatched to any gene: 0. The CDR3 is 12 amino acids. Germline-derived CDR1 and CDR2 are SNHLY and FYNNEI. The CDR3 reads CASGTGNQPQHF. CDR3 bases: TGTGCCAGCGGGACAGGGAATCAGCCCCAGCATTTT.

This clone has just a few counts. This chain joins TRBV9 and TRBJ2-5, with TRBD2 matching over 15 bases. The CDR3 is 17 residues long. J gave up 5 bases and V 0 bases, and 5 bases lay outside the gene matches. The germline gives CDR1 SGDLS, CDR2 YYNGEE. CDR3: CASSVGTSGGAGETQYF. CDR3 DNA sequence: TGTGCCAGCAGCGTAGGGACTAGCGGGGGGGCGGGTGAGACCCAGTACTTC.

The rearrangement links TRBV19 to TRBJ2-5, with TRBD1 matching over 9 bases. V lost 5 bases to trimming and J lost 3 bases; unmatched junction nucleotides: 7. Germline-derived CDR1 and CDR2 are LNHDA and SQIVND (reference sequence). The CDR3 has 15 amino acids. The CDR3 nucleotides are TGTGCCAGTAGTTCCTTCCGGACAGGGGAAGAGACCCAGTACTTC. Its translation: CASSSFRTGEETQYF. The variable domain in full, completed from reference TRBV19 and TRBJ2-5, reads DGGITQSPKYLFRKEGQNVTLSCEQNLNHDAMYWYRQDPGQGLRLIYYSQIVNDFQKGDIAEGYSVSREKKESFPLTVTSAQKNPTAFYLCASSSFRTGEETQYFGPGTRLLVL.

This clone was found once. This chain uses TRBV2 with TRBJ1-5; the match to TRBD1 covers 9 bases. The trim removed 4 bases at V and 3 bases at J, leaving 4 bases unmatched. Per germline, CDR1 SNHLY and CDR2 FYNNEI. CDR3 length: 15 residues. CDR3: CASSGQGGDNQPQHF. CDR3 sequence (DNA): TGTGCCAGCAGTGGACAGGGGGGGGACAATCAGCCCCAGCATTTT. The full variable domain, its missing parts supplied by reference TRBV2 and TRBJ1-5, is EPEVTQTPSHQVTQMGQEVILRCVPISNHLYFYWYRQILGQKVEFLVSFYNNEISEKSEIFDDQFSVERPDGSNFTLKIRSTKLEDSAMYFCASSGQGGDNQPQHFGDGTRLSIL.

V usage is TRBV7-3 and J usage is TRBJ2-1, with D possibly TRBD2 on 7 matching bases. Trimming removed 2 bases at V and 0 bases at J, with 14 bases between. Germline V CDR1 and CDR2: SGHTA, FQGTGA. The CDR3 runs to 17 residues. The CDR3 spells CASSLGGGVPSYNEQFF. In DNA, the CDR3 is TGTGCCAGCAGCTTAGGAGGGGGGGTTCCCTCCTACAATGAGCAGTTCTTC.

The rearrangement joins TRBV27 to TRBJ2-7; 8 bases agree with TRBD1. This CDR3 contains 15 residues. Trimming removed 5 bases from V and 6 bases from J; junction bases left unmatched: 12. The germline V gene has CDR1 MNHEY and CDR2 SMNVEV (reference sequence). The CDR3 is CASSTRTGQSREQYF. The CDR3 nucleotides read TGTGCCAGCAGTACCCGGACAGGGCAGTCTCGCGAGCAGTACTTC.

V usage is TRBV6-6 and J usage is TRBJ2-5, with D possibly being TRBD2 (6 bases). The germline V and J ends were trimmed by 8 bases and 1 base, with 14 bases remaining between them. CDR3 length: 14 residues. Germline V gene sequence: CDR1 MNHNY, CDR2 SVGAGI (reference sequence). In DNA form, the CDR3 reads TGTGCCAGCCATCACCCGGGACTCCAAGAGACCCAGTACTTC. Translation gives CASHHPGLQETQYF.

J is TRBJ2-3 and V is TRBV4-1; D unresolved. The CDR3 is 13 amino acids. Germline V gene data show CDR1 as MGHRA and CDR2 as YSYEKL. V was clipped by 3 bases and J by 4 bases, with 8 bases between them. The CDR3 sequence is CASSQAPSDTQYF. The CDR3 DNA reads TGCGCCAGCAGCCAGGCCCCCTCAGATACGCAGTATTTT.

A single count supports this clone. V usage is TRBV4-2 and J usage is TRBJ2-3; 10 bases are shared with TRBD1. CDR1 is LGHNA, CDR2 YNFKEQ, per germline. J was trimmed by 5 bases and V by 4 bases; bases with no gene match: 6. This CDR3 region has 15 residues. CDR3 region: CASSPGTGVLDTQYF. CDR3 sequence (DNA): TGTGCCAGCAGCCCCGGGACAGGGGTTCTAGATACGCAGTATTTT.

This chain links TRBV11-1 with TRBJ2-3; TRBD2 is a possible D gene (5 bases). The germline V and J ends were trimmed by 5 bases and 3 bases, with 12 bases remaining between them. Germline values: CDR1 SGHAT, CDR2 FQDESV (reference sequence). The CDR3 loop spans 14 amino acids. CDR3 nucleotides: TGTGCCAGCAGCCTCAGCGGTTCAACAGATACGCAGTATTTT. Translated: CASSLSGSTDTQYF.

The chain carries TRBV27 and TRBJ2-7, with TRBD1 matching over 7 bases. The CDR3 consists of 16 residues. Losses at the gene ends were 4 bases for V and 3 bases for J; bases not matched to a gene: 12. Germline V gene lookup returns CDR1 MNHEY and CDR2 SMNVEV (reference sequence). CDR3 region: CASSSPTGQIVYEQYF. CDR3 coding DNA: TGTGCCAGCAGTTCGCCCACGGGACAGATCGTCTACGAGCAGTACTTC.

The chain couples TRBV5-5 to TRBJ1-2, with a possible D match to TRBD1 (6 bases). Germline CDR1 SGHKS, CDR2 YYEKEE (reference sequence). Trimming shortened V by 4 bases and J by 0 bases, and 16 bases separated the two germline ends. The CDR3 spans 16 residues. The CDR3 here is CASSTHTGTSNYGYTF. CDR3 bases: TGTGCCAGCAGCACCCACACAGGGACGTCTAACTATGGCTACACCTTC.

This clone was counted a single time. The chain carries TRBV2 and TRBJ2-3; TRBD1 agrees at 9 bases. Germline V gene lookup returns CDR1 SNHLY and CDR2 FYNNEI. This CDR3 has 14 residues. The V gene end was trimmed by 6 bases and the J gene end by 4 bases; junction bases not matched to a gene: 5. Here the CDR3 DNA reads TGTGCCAGCAGCGACAGGGGGATCGCAGATACGCAGTATTTT. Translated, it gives CASSDRGIADTQYF.

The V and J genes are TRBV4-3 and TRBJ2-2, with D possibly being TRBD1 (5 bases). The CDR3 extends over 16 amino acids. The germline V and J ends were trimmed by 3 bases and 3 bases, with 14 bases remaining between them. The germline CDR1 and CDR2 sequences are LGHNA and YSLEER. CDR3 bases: TGCGCCAGCAGCCAGCGACAGACACCGCACACCGGGGAGCTGTTTTTT. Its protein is CASSQRQTPHTGELFF.

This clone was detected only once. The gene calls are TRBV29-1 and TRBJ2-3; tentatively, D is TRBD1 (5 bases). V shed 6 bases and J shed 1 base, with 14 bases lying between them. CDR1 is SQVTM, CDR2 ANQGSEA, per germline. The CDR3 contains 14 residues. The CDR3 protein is CSVATSTGTDTQYF. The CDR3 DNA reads TGCAGCGTCGCTACGTCGACAGGCACAGATACGCAGTATTTT.

The CDR3 DNA sequence: TGCGCCAGCAGTCGGGACAGGCTTAACACCGGGGAGCTGTTTTTT. Translating gives CASSRDRLNTGELFF. V is TRBV4-3 and J is TRBJ2-2; 8 bases are shared with TRBD1. Trimming removed 6 bases from V and 2 bases from J; junction bases left unmatched: 5. The germline gives CDR1 LGHNA, CDR2 YSLEER. This CDR3 contains 15 residues.